This T cell receptor (beta chain) stems from a study of beta chain features in type 1 diabetes. The overall study: Healthy donors and patients showed comparable age, gender and cell yields. Study-level points and caveats: Moderate but significant shortening of TCRB CDR3s was recorded in all four CD4+ subsets from Type 1 diabetes patients.

CDR3 length: 13 amino acids. The V end lost 5 bases, the J end lost 2 bases, and 8 bases lay between the germline ends. Germline CDR1 LNHDA, CDR2 SQIVND (reference sequence). Since all of the isolated RNA was reverse transcribed, expressed TCRB transcripts were what got sequenced. This table comes from immunoSEQ multiplex PCR, and its TCRdb copy is limited to in-frame clones, with some not included. The sample has around 240,000 clones; around 15% are singletons. This clone occurred a few times. The antigen is undetermined. CD4+ naive, central memory, regulatory and stem cell-like memory cells were sorted via CD45RO/CCR7/CD25/CD127/CD95/CD27. Sorted cells reached over 95% purity in every population.

Material for sequencing was naive CD4+ T cells from blood. The chain couples TRBV19 to TRBJ2-3; D is undetermined. The TCR comes from a man between 25 and 39 years old with type 1 diabetes. CDR3 sequence (DNA): TGTGCCAGTAGTTACGAGCTCACAGATACGCAGTATTTT. Amino acids: CASSYELTDTQYF.